The sequence of this TCR beta chain was determined in a study of identical twins. Findings of the study overall: Models came in too low on out-of-frame TCR alpha sharing in monozygotic twins. The more abundant beta clonotypes in cord blood had fewer insertions, and memory repertoires did not show this.

Unique molecular identifiers were present on cDNA, and template switching added a universal primer site. TCRdb passed the 5' RACE reads through MiXCR, listing each CDR3 protein once. The sample carries hundreds of thousands of distinct CDR3 sequences, roughly 8.6% recorded once. Concerning this clonotype itself: The target antigen is unknown.

The CDR3 is 15 residues long. From germline, CDR1 is MNHEY and CDR2 SVGEGT. V gave up 7 bases and J gave up 1 base, with 14 bases separating them. These data are also associated with another study on yellow fever vaccine responses in identical twins. That report notes: Twins' vaccine T cell responses reportedly seemed partly convergent and partly personalized.

This rearrangement joins TRBV6-2 or TRBV6-3 to TRBJ1-5, with D maybe TRBD1 (5 bases). This sequence was found in a woman between 18 and 30 years old in good health. The sample taken for sequencing was memory (CD45RO+) T cells sorted from blood. The CDR3 reads CASKGRGWSNQPQHF. In DNA form, the CDR3 reads TGTGCCAGCAAGGGACGGGGATGGAGCAATCAGCCCCAGCATTTT.